The sequence of this T cell receptor beta chain was determined in a study of blood T cell repertoires in COVID-19. Data came from immunoSEQ multiplex PCR; TCRdb stores just in-frame clones and leaves some out. The repertoire holds about 22,000 clones, with more than 85% as singletons. The CDR3 has 13 amino acids. Looked up from germline, CDR1 is SGHTA and CDR2 is FQGNSA. V lost 5 bases to trimming and J lost 4 bases; unmatched junction nucleotides: 3. This clonotype was sampled from an older woman with active COVID-19. The source material was peripheral blood. This chain uses TRBV7-2 with TRBJ2-7; 9 bases map to TRBD2. The CDR3 spells CASSPTSGYEQYF. As DNA, the CDR3 is TGTGCCAGCAGCCCTACTAGCGGGTACGAGCAGTACTTC.